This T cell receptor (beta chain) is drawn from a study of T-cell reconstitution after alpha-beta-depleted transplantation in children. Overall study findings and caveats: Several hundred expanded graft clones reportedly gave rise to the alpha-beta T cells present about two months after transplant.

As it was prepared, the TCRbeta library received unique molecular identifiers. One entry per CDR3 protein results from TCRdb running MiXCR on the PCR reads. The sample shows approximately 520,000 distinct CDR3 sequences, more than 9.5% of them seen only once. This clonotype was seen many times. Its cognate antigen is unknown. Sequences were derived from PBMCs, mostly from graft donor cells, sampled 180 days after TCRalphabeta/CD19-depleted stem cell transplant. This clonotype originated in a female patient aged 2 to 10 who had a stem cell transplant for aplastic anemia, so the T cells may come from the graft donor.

This CDR3 reads CASSPLLVGELFF. The CDR3 DNA reads TGTGCCAGCAGCCCTCTTCTAGTCGGGGAGCTGTTTTTT. V gene TRBV11-2 combines with J gene TRBJ2-2, with unresolved D. The germline V gene has CDR1 SGHAT and CDR2 FQNNGV. CDR3 length: 13 residues. Trimming stripped 5 bases from V and 7 bases from J, with 11 bases between.